This entry lists 11 T cell receptor beta chains sequenced from one sample in a study of CD8+CD57+ T cells in acquired aplastic anemia. Sequencing was done on patients that had shown CD8+CD57+ cell expansion by flow cytometry. TCR beta VDJ and CDR3 were profiled, and genomic DNA was the template. TCRdb independently ran MiXCR on the reads; one entry per CDR3 protein. The sample yields about 160,000 distinct CDR3 sequences, 40% to 55% seen once. The specimen was sorted CD4+, CD8+, or CD8+CD57+ T cells (not recorded which) from PBMCs. These receptors were obtained from a human donor with aplastic anemia.

This clonotype was detected many times. This chain connects TRBV5-1 to TRBJ2-2, with 8 bases identical to TRBD1. The length of the CDR3 is 15 residues. V shed 6 bases, J shed 0 bases, and the junction held 4 bases outside the gene matches. Germline V gives CDR1 SGHRS, CDR2 YFSETQ. The CDR3 region has the DNA TGCGCCAGCACCCTACAGGGGGCGAACACCGGGGAGCTGTTTTTT. Encoded protein: CASTLQGANTGELFF.

This clonotype was detected many times. V and J are TRBV19 and TRBJ1-6; the D is unclear. Per germline, CDR1 LNHDA and CDR2 SQIVND (reference sequence). This CDR3 has 15 residues. V lost 4 bases and J lost 10, with 17 bases in between. CDR3 amino acids: CASSNLGGLGSPLHF. DNA of the CDR3: TGTGCCAGTAGTAACTTGGGCGGCCTAGGATCACCCCTCCACTTT.

This chain uses TRBV2 with TRBJ1-4, with 8 bases that match TRBD1. V lost 7 bases and J lost 8; bases outside the gene matches: 6. The CDR3 sequence is 13 residues long. CDR1 is SNHLY, CDR2 FYNNEI, per germline. The CDR3 protein is CASNQGAVEKLFF. In DNA, the CDR3 is TGTGCCAGCAACCAGGGGGCGGTCGAAAAACTGTTTTTT.

This clonotype has a single count. The CDR3 sequence is CASSPLVVATDTQYF. The CDR3 DNA sequence: TGTGCCAGCAGCCCCTTGGTAGTAGCCACAGATACGCAGTATTTT. V is TRBV12-3 or TRBV12-4 and J is TRBJ2-3; no clear D. Trimming shortened V by 6 bases and J by 2 bases, and 15 bases separated the two germline ends. This CDR3 is 15 amino acids long.

The V and J genes are TRBV29-1 and TRBJ1-1, with D tentatively TRBD1 (5 bases). Germline CDR1 reads SQVTM; CDR2 reads ANQGSEA. This CDR3 has 11 residues. V was clipped by 6 bases and J by 4 bases, with 9 bases between them. The DNA for the CDR3 is TGCAGCGTACAAGGGACCACTGAAGCTTTCTTT. This translates into CSVQGTTEAFF.

This clonotype appeared once. V usage is TRBV20-1 and J usage is TRBJ1-2; TRBD1 matches 11 bases. V was pared by 4 bases and J by 6 bases, with 19 bases of the junction left unmatched. The CDR3 consists of 18 residues. The germline gives CDR1 DFQATT, CDR2 SNEGSKA (reference sequence). The CDR3 region has the DNA TGCAGTGCTATCAACCGGAACGGCGGGACAGGGGGTATGGATGGCTACACCTTC. It translates to CSAINRNGGTGGMDGYTF.

The gene calls are TRBV10-3 and TRBJ2-5; TRBD2 aligns across 7 bases. The V segment lost 10 bases and the J segment 2 bases; nucleotides outside the gene matches: 4. In germline, CDR1 is ENHRY, CDR2 SYGVKD. The length of the CDR3 is 12 residues. CDR3 nucleotides: TGTGCCACGATGGGACTACAAGAGACCCAGTACTTC. Residues: CATMGLQETQYF.

This clonotype was found many times. V and J are TRBV7-6 and TRBJ1-3, with D perhaps matching TRBD1 (5 bases). CDR3 length: 16 residues. The germline gives CDR1 SGHVS, CDR2 FNYEAQ. V was shortened by 0 bases and J by 2 bases, with 11 bases between the two germline ends. CDR3 in amino acids: CASSLAGGGTGNTIYF. The DNA of the CDR3 is TGTGCCAGCAGCTTAGCTGGGGGGGGGACTGGAAACACCATATATTTT.

The gene calls are TRBV19 and TRBJ1-5; TRBD1 agrees at 10 bases. CDR3 size: 15 residues. The junction had 8 bases not matched to a gene; V was cut back by 5 bases and J by 7 bases. Per germline, CDR1 LNHDA and CDR2 SQIVND (reference sequence). The CDR3 loop is CASSFRDRGRQPQHF. In DNA form, the CDR3 reads TGTGCCAGTAGTTTCCGGGACAGGGGAAGGCAGCCCCAGCATTTT.

This clonotype showed up many times. The genes are TRBV20-1 and TRBJ1-4; 8 nucleotides line up with TRBD1. The V and J ends lost 1 base and 3 bases, in that order; junction bases with no gene match: 7. The CDR3 extends over 16 amino acids. CDR1 is DFQATT, CDR2 SNEGSKA, per germline (reference sequence). The CDR3: CSARGSDRGSNEKLFF. The CDR3 DNA is TGCAGTGCTAGAGGTTCCGACAGGGGTTCTAATGAAAAACTGTTTTTT.

This clonotype was observed once. V is TRBV20-1 and J is TRBJ2-1; 10 bases match TRBD2. Losses at the gene ends were 1 base for V and 10 bases for J; bases not matched to a gene: 10. Germline CDR1 and CDR2: DFQATT and SNEGSKA (reference sequence). The CDR3 sequence is 15 residues long. CDR3 in DNA: TGCAGTGCTAGAGGACCAGCGGGGGGGCCCAGCGAGCAGTTCTTC. Amino acids: CSARGPAGGPSEQFF.